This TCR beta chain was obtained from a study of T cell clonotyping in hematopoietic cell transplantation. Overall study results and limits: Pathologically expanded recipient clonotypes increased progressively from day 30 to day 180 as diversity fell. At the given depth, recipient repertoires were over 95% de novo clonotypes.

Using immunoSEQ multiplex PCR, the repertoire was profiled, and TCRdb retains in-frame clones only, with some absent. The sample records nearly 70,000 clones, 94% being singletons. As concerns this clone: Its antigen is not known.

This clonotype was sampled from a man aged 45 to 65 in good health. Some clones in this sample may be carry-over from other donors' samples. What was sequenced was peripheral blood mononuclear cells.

This chain's CDR3 is CATSTTGAGANVLTF. DNA for the CDR3: TGTGCCACCAGCACGACAGGGGCTGGGGCCAACGTCCTGACTTTC. The rearrangement uses TRBV15 and TRBJ2-6; 8 bases fit TRBD1. This CDR3 spans 15 amino acids. The ends lost 4 bases at V and 2 bases at J; junction bases unmatched: 1. Germline-derived CDR1 and CDR2 are LNHNV and YYDKDF (reference sequence).